These 5 T cell receptor beta chains share one sample of origin, sequenced in a study of blood T cells in healthy people across ages. Next came a second PCR, run for about 6 to 12 cycles, which used a sample-barcoded 5' primer along with a J-beta primer mix. From the 5' RACE reads, TCRdb called clonotypes with MiXCR, one entry per CDR3 protein. The sample lists 550,000 to 750,000 distinct CDR3 sequences; roughly 21% were seen once. Sequencing was performed on blood. These receptors all come from a man between 65 and 85 years old in good health.

The J gene is TRBJ1-1, the V gene TRBV7-2; possibly TRBD1 for D (6 bases). There are 13 residues in the CDR3. Germline V gives CDR1 SGHTA, CDR2 FQGNSA. Trimming took 5 bases from V and 5 from J, leaving 12 bases between them. The CDR3 region is CASSPGALTEAFF. DNA of the CDR3: TGTGCCAGCAGCCCAGGGGCATTGACTGAAGCTTTCTTT.

A word on this clonotype: Given the absence of the conserved phenylalanine or tryptophan at the CDR3 end, a read error is likely. Written as DNA, the CDR3 is TGTGCCAGCAGCGTAATACTAGGTGGTGAGCAGTTCTCC. This encodes CASSVILGGEQFS. V is TRBV7-3 and J is TRBJ2-5, with a weak D call TRBD2 (5 bases). TRBJ2-1 explains the end of the DNA better; the J call may be wrong. Germline-derived CDR1 and CDR2 are SGHTA and FQGTGA. The length of the CDR3 is 13 residues.

This clonotype was observed a handful of times. The genes are TRBV20-1 and TRBJ2-1; 12 bases match TRBD2. Per the germline V gene, CDR1 is DFQATT and CDR2 is SNEGSKA (reference sequence). The trim removed 0 bases at V and 0 bases at J, leaving 6 bases unmatched. This CDR3 comprises 18 residues. CDR3 sequence (DNA): TGCAGTGCTAGAGATGGGCTAGCGGGAGGGCCCTCCTACAATGAGCAGTTCTTC. This gives the protein CSARDGLAGGPSYNEQFF.

In its sample, this clonotype was seen a few times. This sequence joins TRBV20-1 and TRBJ1-1; D possibly corresponds to TRBD1 (5 bases). This CDR3 has 13 residues. CDR1 is DFQATT, CDR2 SNEGSKA, per germline (reference sequence). With 4 bases removed from V and 1 base from J, the gap between germline ends came to 10 bases. The chain's CDR3 is CSATHRRNTEAFF. The CDR3 DNA is TGCAGTGCTACCCACAGGAGGAACACTGAAGCTTTCTTT.

The table lists this clonotype with many counts. The CDR3 region is CSVDRVGNTEAFF. As DNA, the CDR3 is TGCAGCGTTGACAGGGTGGGGAACACTGAAGCTTTCTTT. V usage is TRBV29-1 and J usage is TRBJ1-1, with a possible D match to TRBD1 (5 bases). CDR3 length: 13 residues. V lost 3 bases and J 1 base, leaving 9 bases between the germline ends. Germline V gene sequence: CDR1 SQVTM, CDR2 ANQGSEA.